A selection of T cell receptor beta chains follows, all from one sample in a study of blood T cell repertoires in COVID-19. Some clones are missing from TCRdb's copy, which holds only in-frame ones; the method was immunoSEQ multiplex PCR. The sample has some 150,000 clones, roughly 76% seen once. Sequencing input: peripheral blood. These receptor sequences come from a human donor with acute or convalescent COVID-19. The donor label of this sample is uncertain. CDR3s include the opening cysteine and the closing phenylalanine or tryptophan. A D gene is named only where the DNA matches it firmly. Not every row has a clone size; where given, it reads once, few, many or a size class.

>TRBV9|TRBJ2-3|NA|TRBD2
TGTGCCAGCAGCCCCCGGGGGGATAGCACAGATACGCAGTATTTT
CASSPRGDSTDTQYF
>TRBV14|TRBJ2-6|NA|NA
TGTGCCAGCAGCCCTCCGGCTGGGGCCAACGTCCTGACTTTC
CASSPPAGANVLTF
>TRBV6-4|TRBJ1-4|NA|TRBD1
TGTGCCAGCAGTGACCTGGGCCAGGGGGGCGAAAAACTGTTTTTT
CASSDLGQGGEKLFF
>TRBV25-1|TRBJ1-5|NA|NA
TGTGCCAGCGGTCGAGGGGGTAACAATCAGCCCCAGCATTTT
CASGRGGNNQPQHF
>TRBV6-5|TRBJ2-1|NA|TRBD2
TGTGCCAGCAGTATAGCGGGGACTTACAATGAGCAGTTCTTC
CASSIAGTYNEQFF
>TRBV19|TRBJ2-7|few|NA
TGTGCCAGTAGTAACGGGGGTGGCCCCTACGAGCAGTACTTC
CASSNGGGPYEQYF
>TRBV4-1|TRBJ1-3|NA|NA
TGCGCCAGCAGCCAAGCCAGGACTGGTGGAAACACCATATATTTT
CASSQARTGGNTIYF
>TRBV7-6|TRBJ2-1|NA|NA
TGTGCCAGCAGCTTAGGGGAGCGAGGACGGAATGAGCAGTTCTTC
CASSLGERGRNEQFF
>TRBV6-5|TRBJ1-1|NA|NA
TGTGCCAGCAGTTACATCATGAACACTGAAGCTTTCTTT
CASSYIMNTEAFF
>TRBV16|TRBJ1-2|NA|NA
TGTGCCAGCACCCCCGAGGGCTATGGCTACACCTTC
CASTPEGYGYTF
>TRBV2|TRBJ1-1|NA|NA
TGTGCCAGCGGCGAGGTCCCGAACACTGAAGCTTTCTTT
CASGEVPNTEAFF
>TRBV2|TRBJ2-3|NA|NA
TGTGCCAGCCGCCGAACGCCTAGTTCTAGCACAGATACGCAGTATTTT
CASRRTPSSSTDTQYF
>TRBV19|TRBJ1-5|NA|NA
TGTGCCAGTAGTATAAATTGGGGGGGCAATCAGCCCCAGCATTTT
CASSINWGGNQPQHF
>TRBV12-3/TRBV12-4|TRBJ1-5|once|NA
TGTGCCAGCAGTTCGGAGCTAAATCAGCCCCAGCATTTT
CASSSELNQPQHF
>TRBV5-4|TRBJ1-6|NA|TRBD1
TGTGCCAGCAGCTTGGGTCAGGGGGACTCACCCCTCCACTTT
CASSLGQGDSPLHF
>TRBV30|TRBJ2-1|NA|NA
TGTGCCTGGAGTGTGATCCATCTAGCTACCTACAATGAGCAGTTCTTC
CAWSVIHLATYNEQFF
>TRBV7-2|TRBJ1-1|NA|NA
TGTGCCAGCAGCTTAGTCGGGGGAGGGGACACTGAAGCTTTCTTT
CASSLVGGGDTEAFF
>TRBV11-2|TRBJ1-1|NA|TRBD1
TGTGCCAGCAGCCCAGACAGGGGTAGCCTCACTGAAGCTTTCTTT
CASSPDRGSLTEAFF
>TRBV5-1|TRBJ1-1|NA|NA
TGCGCCAGCAGCTTTCAGGTGGGGAACACTGAAGCTTTCTTT
CASSFQVGNTEAFF
>TRBV6-1|TRBJ1-1|NA|NA
TGTGCCAGCAGTGAACGGGCAGGGCTCGGAGCTTTCTTT
CASSERAGLGAFF
>TRBV12-3/TRBV12-4|TRBJ2-6|NA|TRBD1
TGTGCCAGCAGCCCAGGGACAGAGCCAACTTTC
CASSPGTEPTF
>TRBV30|TRBJ1-5|NA|NA
TGTGCCTGGAGTGAAACAGTCAGCAATCAGCCCCAGCATTTT
CAWSETVSNQPQHF
>TRBV29-1|TRBJ1-1|few|TRBD1
TGCAGCGGGGGACAGGGGGCAGGATACACTGAAGCTTTCTTT
CSGGQGAGYTEAFF
>TRBV4-1|TRBJ1-3|NA|TRBD1
TGCGCCAGCAGCCCTCTGGACAGGCAAGGTTACACCATATATTTT
CASSPLDRQGYTIYF
>TRBV4-1|TRBJ1-5|NA|NA
TGCGCCAGCAGCCACTCGCAGGGGAATCAGCCCCAGCATTTT
CASSHSQGNQPQHF
>TRBV19|TRBJ2-5|NA|TRBD2
TGTGCCAGTAGAGCTAGCGGAGAGACCCAGTACTTC
CASRASGETQYF
>TRBV9|TRBJ2-2|few|NA
TGTGCCAGCAGGGACGGGGTCGCCACCGGGGAGCTGTTTTTT
CASRDGVATGELFF
>TRBV7-9|TRBJ2-7|once|NA
TGTGCCAGCAGCGACTTGAGGCCTCCCTACGAGCAGTACTTC
CASSDLRPPYEQYF
>TRBV24-1|TRBJ1-5|NA|TRBD1
TGTGCCACCAGTGACCGAATCGGGACAGGGGGAAATCAGCCCCAGCATTTT
CATSDRIGTGGNQPQHF
>TRBV10-3|TRBJ1-2|NA|NA
TGTGCCATCAGTGAGTCTAAGGGAGGCTATGGCTACACCTTC
CAISESKGGYGYTF
>TRBV2|TRBJ2-3|NA|TRBD1
TGTGCCAGCACCAGACAGGGGAGTCATTATACGCAGTATTTT
CASTRQGSHYTQYF
>TRBV6-5|TRBJ1-2|NA|NA
TGTGCCAGCAGTCAGACACTAGTCTATGGCTACACCTTC
CASSQTLVYGYTF
>TRBV6-4|TRBJ2-2|NA|NA
TGTGCCAGCAAAAAAGCTAACACCGGGGAGCTGTTTTTT
CASKKANTGELFF
>TRBV12-3/TRBV12-4|TRBJ1-1|NA|NA
TGTGCCAGCAGTCTCACTCGGGACACTGAAGCTTTCTTT
CASSLTRDTEAFF
>TRBV7-9|TRBJ2-1|NA|NA
TGTGCCAGCAGCTCGGGGTTCTCCTACAATGAGCAGTTCTTC
CASSSGFSYNEQFF
>TRBV7-2|TRBJ1-3|NA|NA
TGTGCCAGCAGACCCAGGGGTCTCTCTGGAAACACCATATATTTT
CASRPRGLSGNTIYF
>TRBV5-6|TRBJ1-2|NA|NA
TGTGCCAGCAGCCCCGGAACAGGGTTTGGCTATGGCTACACCTTC
CASSPGTGFGYGYTF
>TRBV6-1|TRBJ1-1|NA|NA
TGTGCCAGCAGTGAAGCATGGAGGGCCACTGAAGCTTTCTTT
CASSEAWRATEAFF
>TRBV30|TRBJ1-1|NA|NA
TGTGCCTGGAGTGTACACGCAGGCAACACTGAAGCTTTCTTT
CAWSVHAGNTEAFF
>TRBV6-6|TRBJ2-1|NA|NA
TGTGCCAGCACCCCCGGGGGAGAGTCCTACAATGAGCAGTTCTTC
CASTPGGESYNEQFF
>TRBV6-5|TRBJ1-1|NA|TRBD1
TGTGCCAGCAGTTTTTATCAGGGGGCGGGCACTGAAGCTTTCTTT
CASSFYQGAGTEAFF
>TRBV6-5|TRBJ2-3|once|TRBD2
TGTGCCAGCATCATTAGCGGGTTGAGCACAGATACGCAGTATTTT
CASIISGLSTDTQYF
>TRBV5-4|TRBJ1-2|NA|NA
TGTGCCAGCAGCTTCGGTACAGCCAACTATGGCTACACCTTC
CASSFGTANYGYTF
>TRBV10-3|TRBJ2-2|few|NA
TGTGCCATCAGTGAAAAGGGGAGGGGGACCGGGGAGCTGTTTTTT
CAISEKGRGTGELFF
>TRBV19|TRBJ1-5|few|NA
TGTGCCAGTAGTATGCGCCCGCCGGGCAATCAGCCCCAGCATTTT
CASSMRPPGNQPQHF
>TRBV24-1|TRBJ1-5|NA|TRBD1
TGTGCCACCAGTGAACAGGGGGCTGAACAGCCCCAGCATTTT
CATSEQGAEQPQHF
>TRBV6-5|TRBJ2-1|NA|TRBD1
TGTGCCAGCAGTTCCCCACAGGGGGCTTACGACAATGAGCAGTTCTTC
CASSSPQGAYDNEQFF
>TRBV19|TRBJ2-2|NA|TRBD2
TGTGCCAGTAGTATCCTAGCGGGGGGACCCTCGAACACCGGGGAGCTGTTTTTT
CASSILAGGPSNTGELFF
>TRBV10-3|TRBJ2-5|NA|NA
TGTGCCATCAGTGTCCACCCGGGTGAGACCCAGTACTTC
CAISVHPGETQYF
>TRBV28|TRBJ2-1|NA|NA
TGTGCCAGCAGTCCTTATGGGGGCAGCTCCTACAATGAGCAGTTCTTC
CASSPYGGSSYNEQFF
>TRBV5-4|TRBJ2-1|NA|TRBD2
TGTGCCAGCAGCTTGTTTAGCGGGGGGGCCTACCCGAATGAGCAGTTCTTC
CASSLFSGGAYPNEQFF
>TRBV12-5|TRBJ1-2|NA|TRBD1
TGTGCTAGTGGTCTCTCCGGGACAGATGGCTACACCTTC
CASGLSGTDGYTF
>TRBV4-1|TRBJ1-6|NA|NA
TGCGCCAGCAGCCAAGAGATAGGAATCTCACGGCGGCATTCACCCCTCCACTTT
CASSQEIGISRRHSPLHF
>TRBV10-3|TRBJ2-4|NA|NA
TGTGCCATCAGTGACCGGGACACCCCTGACTTC
CAISDRDTPDF
>TRBV2|TRBJ2-5|NA|TRBD1
TGTGCCAGCACCCGAAACACAGGGGGGTCGGAGACCCAGTACTTC
CASTRNTGGSETQYF